This T cell receptor (beta chain) is from a study of chemoradiotherapy in HPV16-positive cancers. Study-wide findings and caveats: Only a couple of HPV16-positive patients supplied the functional HPV-specificity definition. During treatment, candidate HPV-specific clones and E7-related motifs expanded in tumor.

This clone has a single count. Its antigen is not known. Repeated repertoire sampling spanned the course of chemoradiotherapy. Germline loops: CDR1 SGHTA, CDR2 FQGNSA. This CDR3 contains 16 residues. Deletions cut 2 bases from V and 3 bases from J, with 17 bases between. Clones were read by immunoSEQ multiplex PCR, and TCRdb kept only the in-frame ones, dropping some. Here the sample spans tens of thousands of clones, about 94% being singletons. This clonotype was obtained from a human donor with HPV-associated anogenital cancer. Sequences were derived from blood, sampled from a patient who underwent chemoradiotherapy. V gene TRBV7-2 combines with J gene TRBJ2-7, with D tentatively TRBD1 (5 bases). This CDR3 reads CASSLYRSSPLYEQYF. Here the CDR3 DNA reads TGTGCCAGCAGCTTATACAGGTCCTCCCCTCTCTACGAGCAGTACTTC.